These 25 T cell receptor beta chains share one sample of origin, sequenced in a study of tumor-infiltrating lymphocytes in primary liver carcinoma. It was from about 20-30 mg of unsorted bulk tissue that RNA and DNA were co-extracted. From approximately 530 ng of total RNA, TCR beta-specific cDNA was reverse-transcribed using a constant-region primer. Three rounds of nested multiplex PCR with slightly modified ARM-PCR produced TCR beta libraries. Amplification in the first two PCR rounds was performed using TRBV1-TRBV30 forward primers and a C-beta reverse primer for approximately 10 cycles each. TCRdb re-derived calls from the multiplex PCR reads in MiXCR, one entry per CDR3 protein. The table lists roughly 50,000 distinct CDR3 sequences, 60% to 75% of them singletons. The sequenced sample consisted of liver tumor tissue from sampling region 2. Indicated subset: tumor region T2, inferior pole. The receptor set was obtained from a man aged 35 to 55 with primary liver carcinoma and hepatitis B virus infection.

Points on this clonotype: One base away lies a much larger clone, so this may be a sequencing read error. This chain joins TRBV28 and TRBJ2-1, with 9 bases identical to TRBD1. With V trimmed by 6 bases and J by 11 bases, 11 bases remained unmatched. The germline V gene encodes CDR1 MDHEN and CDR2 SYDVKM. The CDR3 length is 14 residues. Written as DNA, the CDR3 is TGTGCCAGCAGGAGACAGGGGGTTTATGATAAGCAGTTCTTC. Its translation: CASRRQGVYDKQFF.

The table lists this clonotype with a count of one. CDR3 sequence reads: CASSLGWIVADTQYF. DNA of the CDR3: TGTGCCAGCAGCTTAGGATGGATCGTCGCAGATACGCAGTATTTT. The rearrangement links TRBV11-1 to TRBJ2-3; D is undetermined. Trimming removed 1 base from V and 4 bases from J, with 12 bases in between. CDR3 length equals 15 residues. The germline CDR1 and CDR2 sequences are SGHAT and FQDESV (reference sequence).

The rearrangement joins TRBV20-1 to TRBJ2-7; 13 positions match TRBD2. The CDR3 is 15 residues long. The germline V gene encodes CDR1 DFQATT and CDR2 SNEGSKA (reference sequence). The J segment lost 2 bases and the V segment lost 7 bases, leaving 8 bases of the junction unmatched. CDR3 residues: CSGTTSGRNTYEQYF. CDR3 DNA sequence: TGCAGTGGCACGACTAGCGGGAGGAACACCTACGAGCAGTACTTC.

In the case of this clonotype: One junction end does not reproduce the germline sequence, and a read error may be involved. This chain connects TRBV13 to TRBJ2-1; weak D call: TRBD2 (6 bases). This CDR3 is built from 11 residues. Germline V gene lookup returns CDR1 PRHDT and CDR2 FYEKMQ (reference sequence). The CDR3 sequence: CASSLRDLHFF. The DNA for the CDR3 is TGTGCTAGCAGCTTAAGGGACTTGCATTTCTTC.

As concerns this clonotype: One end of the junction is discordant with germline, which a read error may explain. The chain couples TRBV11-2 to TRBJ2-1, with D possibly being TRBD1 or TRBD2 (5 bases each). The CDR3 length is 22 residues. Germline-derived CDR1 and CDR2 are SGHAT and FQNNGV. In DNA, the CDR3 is TGTACCAGCAGTCTCTCCTACCGGGGTCCCGTGAAACAGGTTCGCTCCTACAATGAGCAGCTCTTC. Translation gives CTSSLSYRGPVKQVRSYNEQLF.

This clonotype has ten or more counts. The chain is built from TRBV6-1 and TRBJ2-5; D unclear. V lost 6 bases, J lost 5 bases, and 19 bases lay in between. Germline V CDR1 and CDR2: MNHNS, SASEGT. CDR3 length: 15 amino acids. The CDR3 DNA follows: TGTGCCAGCAGCAGACTCCGGGCGGACCGGGAGACCCAGTACTTC. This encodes CASSRLRADRETQYF.

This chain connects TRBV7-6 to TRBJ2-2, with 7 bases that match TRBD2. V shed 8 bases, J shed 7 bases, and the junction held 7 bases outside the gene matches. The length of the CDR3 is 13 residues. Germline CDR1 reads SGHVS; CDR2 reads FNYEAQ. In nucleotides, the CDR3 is TGTGCCAGCTGCCTACGGGGGGACGGGGAGCTGTTTTTT. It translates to CASCLRGDGELFF. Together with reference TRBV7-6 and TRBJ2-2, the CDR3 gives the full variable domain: GAGVSQSPRYKVTKRGQDVALRCDPISGHVSLYWYRQALGQGPEFLTYFNYEAQQDKSGLPNDRFSAERPEGSISTLTIQRTEQRDSAMYRCASCLRGDGELFFGEGSRLTVL.

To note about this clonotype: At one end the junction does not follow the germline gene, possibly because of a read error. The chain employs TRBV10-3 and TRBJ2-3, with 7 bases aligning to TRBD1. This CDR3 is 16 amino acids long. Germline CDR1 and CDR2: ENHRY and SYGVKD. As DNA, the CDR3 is TGTGTCATCAGTGAGCCGAAGGGGGCCGTCAGAGATACGCAATATTTT. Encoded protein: CVISEPKGAVRDTQYF.

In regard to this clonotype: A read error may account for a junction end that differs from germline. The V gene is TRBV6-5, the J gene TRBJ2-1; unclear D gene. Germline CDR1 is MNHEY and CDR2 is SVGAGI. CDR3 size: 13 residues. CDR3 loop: CASSPTENNKQFF. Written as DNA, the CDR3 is TGTGCCAGCAGCCCAACAGAGAACAATAAGCAGTTCTTC.

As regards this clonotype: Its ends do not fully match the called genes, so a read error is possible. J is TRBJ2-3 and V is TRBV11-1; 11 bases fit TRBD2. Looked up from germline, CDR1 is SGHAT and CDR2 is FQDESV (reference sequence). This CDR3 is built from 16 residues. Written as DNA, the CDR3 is TGTGCTAGCAACAAGGGACTAGCGGTTAGCACAGATACACAGTATTTT. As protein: CASNKGLAVSTDTQYF.

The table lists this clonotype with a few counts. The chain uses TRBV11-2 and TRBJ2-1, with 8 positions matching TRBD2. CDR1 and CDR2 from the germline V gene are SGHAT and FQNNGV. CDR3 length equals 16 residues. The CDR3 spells CANSLDIGLAMGEQFF. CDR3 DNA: TGTGCTAACAGTTTGGATATCGGACTAGCCATGGGTGAGCAGTTCTTC.

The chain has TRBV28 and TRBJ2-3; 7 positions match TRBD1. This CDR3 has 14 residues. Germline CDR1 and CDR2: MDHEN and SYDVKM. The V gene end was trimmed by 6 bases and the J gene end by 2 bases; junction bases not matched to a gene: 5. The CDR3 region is CASRTGLNTDTQYF. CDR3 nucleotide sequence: TGTGCCAGCAGGACAGGGTTGAACACAGATACGCAGTATTTT.

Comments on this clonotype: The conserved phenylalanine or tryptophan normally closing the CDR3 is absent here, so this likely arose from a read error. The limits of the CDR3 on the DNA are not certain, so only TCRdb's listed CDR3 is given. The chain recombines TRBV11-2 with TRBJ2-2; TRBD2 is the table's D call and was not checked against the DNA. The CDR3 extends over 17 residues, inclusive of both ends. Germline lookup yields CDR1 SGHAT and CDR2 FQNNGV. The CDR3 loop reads CTSSSLTGGRATGELLS.

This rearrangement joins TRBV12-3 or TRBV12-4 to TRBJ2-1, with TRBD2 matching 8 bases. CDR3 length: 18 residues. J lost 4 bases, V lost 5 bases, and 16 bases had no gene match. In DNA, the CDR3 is TGTGCCAGCAGTCCTAGGGAAGCGGGGGAAGGCTCATACAATGAGCAGTTCTTC. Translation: CASSPREAGEGSYNEQFF.

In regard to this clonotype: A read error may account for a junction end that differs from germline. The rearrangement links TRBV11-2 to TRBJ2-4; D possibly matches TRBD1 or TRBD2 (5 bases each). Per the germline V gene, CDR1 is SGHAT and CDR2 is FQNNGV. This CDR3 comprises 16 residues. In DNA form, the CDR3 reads TGTGCCAGCAGCTTAGGTTCGGGGCTAGTAAAAAACAATCAGTACTTC. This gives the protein CASSLGSGLVKNNQYF. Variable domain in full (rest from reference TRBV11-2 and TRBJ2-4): EAGVAQSPRYKIIEKRQSVAFWCNPISGHATLYWYQQILGQGPKLLIQFQNNGVVDDSQLPKDRFSAERLKGVDSTLKIQPAKLEDSAVYLCASSLGSGLVKNNQYFGAGTRLSVL.

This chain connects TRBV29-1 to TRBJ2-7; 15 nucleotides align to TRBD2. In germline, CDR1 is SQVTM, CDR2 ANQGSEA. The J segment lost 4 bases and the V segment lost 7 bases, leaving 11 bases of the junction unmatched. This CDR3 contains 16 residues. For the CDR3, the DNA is TGCAGCGCCCCGGGGACTAGCGGGAGGCACACGTACGAGCAGTACTTC. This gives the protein CSAPGTSGRHTYEQYF.

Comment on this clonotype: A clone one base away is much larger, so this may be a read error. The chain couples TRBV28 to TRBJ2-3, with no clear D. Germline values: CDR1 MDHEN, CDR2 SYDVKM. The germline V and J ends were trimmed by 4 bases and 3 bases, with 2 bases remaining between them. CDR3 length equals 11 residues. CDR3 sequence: CASSSTDTQYF. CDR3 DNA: TGTGCCAGCAGTTCAACAGATACGCAGTATTTT.

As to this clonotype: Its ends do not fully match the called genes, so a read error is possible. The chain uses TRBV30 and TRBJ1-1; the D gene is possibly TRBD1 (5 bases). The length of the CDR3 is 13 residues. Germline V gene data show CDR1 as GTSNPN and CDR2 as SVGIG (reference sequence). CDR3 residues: CAWGRGSDTEAFF. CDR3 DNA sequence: TGCGCCTGGGGAAGGGGTTCGGACACTGAAGCTTTCTTT.

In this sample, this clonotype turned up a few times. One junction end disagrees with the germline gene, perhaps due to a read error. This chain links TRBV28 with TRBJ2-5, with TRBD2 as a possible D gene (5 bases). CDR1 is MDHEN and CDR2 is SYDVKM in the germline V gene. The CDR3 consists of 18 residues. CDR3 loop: CASSTFTGGHYSQETQHF. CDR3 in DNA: TGTGCCAGCAGTACCTTCACGGGCGGGCACTACTCACAAGAGACCCAGCACTTC.

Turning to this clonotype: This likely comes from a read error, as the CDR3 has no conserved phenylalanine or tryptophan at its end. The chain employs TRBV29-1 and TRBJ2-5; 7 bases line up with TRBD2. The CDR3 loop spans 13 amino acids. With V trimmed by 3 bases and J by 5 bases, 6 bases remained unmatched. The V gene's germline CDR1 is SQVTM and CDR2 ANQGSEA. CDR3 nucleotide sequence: TGCAGCGTTGATGGGAGGGCCACTGAGACCCAGTACTAC. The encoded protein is CSVDGRATETQYY.

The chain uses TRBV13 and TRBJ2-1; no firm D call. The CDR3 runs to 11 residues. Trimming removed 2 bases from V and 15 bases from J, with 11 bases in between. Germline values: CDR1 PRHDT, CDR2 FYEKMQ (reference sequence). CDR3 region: CASSLCQDPFF. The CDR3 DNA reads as TGTGCCAGCAGCTTATGCCAGGATCCGTTCTTC.

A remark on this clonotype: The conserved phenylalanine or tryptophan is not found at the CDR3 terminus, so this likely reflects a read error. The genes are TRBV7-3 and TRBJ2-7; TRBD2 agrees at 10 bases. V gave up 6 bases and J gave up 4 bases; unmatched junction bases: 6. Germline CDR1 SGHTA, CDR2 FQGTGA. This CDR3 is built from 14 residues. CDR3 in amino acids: CASRPSGGLYEQYL. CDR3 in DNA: TGTGCCAGCAGACCTAGCGGGGGCTTATACGAGCAGTACTTA.

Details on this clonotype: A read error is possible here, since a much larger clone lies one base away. CDR3 sequence (DNA): TGTGCCAGCAGTTTACCCGGACTAGCGGGGAATGAGCAGTTATTC. This encodes CASSLPGLAGNEQLF. This chain uses TRBV28 with TRBJ2-1; TRBD2 matches 12 bases. This CDR3 has 15 amino acids. CDR1 is MDHEN, CDR2 SYDVKM, per germline. The entire variable domain, with the rest obtained from reference TRBV28 and TRBJ2-1, is as follows: DVKVTQSSRYLVKRTGEKVFLECVQDMDHENMFWYRQDPGLGLRLIYFSYDVKMKEKGDIPEGYSVSREKKERFSLILESASTNQTSMYLCASSLPGLAGNEQLFGPGTRLTVL.

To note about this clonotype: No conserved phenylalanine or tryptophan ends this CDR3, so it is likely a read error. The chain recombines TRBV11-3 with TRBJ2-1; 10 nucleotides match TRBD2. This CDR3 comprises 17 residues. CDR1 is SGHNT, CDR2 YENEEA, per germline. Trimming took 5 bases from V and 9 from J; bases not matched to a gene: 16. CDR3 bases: TGTGCCAGCAGCATGGGACTAGCGAGAGAAGTTGACACTGAGCAGTTCTTG. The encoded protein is CASSMGLAREVDTEQFL.

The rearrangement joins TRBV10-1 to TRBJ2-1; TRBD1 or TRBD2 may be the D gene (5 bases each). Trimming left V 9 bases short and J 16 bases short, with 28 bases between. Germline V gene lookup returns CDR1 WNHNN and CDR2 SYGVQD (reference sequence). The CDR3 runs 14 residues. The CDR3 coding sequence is TGCGCCAGTAGCGACAGAAGCTCTACAATGAGCAGTTTCTTC. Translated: CASSDRSSTMSSFF.